These 18 T cell receptor beta chains originate from one sample sequenced in a study of T cell responses to AZD1222 COVID-19 vaccine. The table came from immunoSEQ multiplex PCR; TCRdb's copy has only in-frame clones and leaves some out. Seen here are approximately 130,000 clones, more than 90% observed once, and the top ten hold approximately 1.6%. Sequenced here: peripheral blood, sampled on day 0 of AZD1222 vaccination. The receptors come from an adult in good health.

CDR3 nucleotide sequence: TGTGCCAGCAGCTCGGGACTGGCCCTCTACAATGAGCAGTTCTTC. As protein: CASSSGLALYNEQFF. The chain links TRBV7-8 to TRBJ2-1, with D possibly TRBD2 on 6 matching bases. Germline loops: CDR1 SGHVS, CDR2 FQNEAQ. This CDR3 has 15 residues. Trimming shortened V by 4 bases and J by 3 bases, and 13 bases separated the two germline ends.

The CDR3 reads CASKAGENSPLHF. The CDR3 DNA reads as TGTGCCAGCAAAGCAGGGGAAAATTCACCCCTCCACTTT. This rearrangement joins TRBV6-4 to TRBJ1-6; a possible D gene is TRBD1 (6 bases). Trimming took off 7 bases at V and 7 bases at J, with 11 bases between the two ends. The germline CDR1 and CDR2 sequences are MRHNA and SNTAGT. The CDR3 is made up of 13 amino acids.

V usage is TRBV4-3 and J usage is TRBJ1-2; 12 bases line up with TRBD1. Germline V CDR1 and CDR2: LGHNA, YSLEER. The CDR3 spans 19 residues. V shed 2 bases, J shed 4 bases, and the junction held 14 bases outside the gene matches. CDR3 loop: CASSQWGQGASYLVYGYTF. The CDR3 DNA sequence: TGCGCCAGCAGCCAATGGGGACAGGGGGCTAGCTATCTCGTCTATGGCTACACCTTC.

This rearrangement joins TRBV25-1 to TRBJ1-2; D is undetermined. V dropped 4 bases and J dropped 7 bases, with 13 bases sitting between them. The CDR3 covers 13 residues. CDR1 is MGHDK and CDR2 is SYGVNS in the germline V gene. This chain's CDR3 is CASSVDPPGGYTF. In nucleotides, the CDR3 is TGTGCCAGCAGTGTCGACCCCCCAGGTGGCTACACCTTC.

The chain uses TRBV19 and TRBJ1-5; 8 nucleotides match TRBD1. CDR1 is LNHDA and CDR2 is SQIVND in the germline V gene (reference sequence). This CDR3 comprises 15 residues. With V trimmed by 1 base and J by 6 bases, 5 bases remained unmatched. The CDR3 DNA follows: TGTGCCAGTAGTATAGGGCACAGGGGGGGTCAGCCCCAGCATTTT. Protein: CASSIGHRGGQPQHF. Complete variable domain (other parts from reference TRBV19 and TRBJ1-5): DGGITQSPKYLFRKEGQNVTLSCEQNLNHDAMYWYRQDPGQGLRLIYYSQIVNDFQKGDIAEGYSVSREKKESFPLTVTSAQKNPTAFYLCASSIGHRGGQPQHFGDGTRLSIL.

V gene TRBV28 combines with J gene TRBJ2-7, with TRBD2 matching over 7 bases. This CDR3 region has 20 residues. The germline CDR1 and CDR2 sequences are MDHEN and SYDVKM. V shed 7 bases, J shed 5 bases, and the junction held 29 bases outside the gene matches. CDR3 region: CASKHQRGLRQSPSVHEQYF. The CDR3 DNA is TGTGCCAGCAAACACCAAAGGGGACTACGCCAGAGTCCTTCCGTCCACGAGCAGTACTTC. Together with reference TRBV28 and TRBJ2-7, the CDR3 gives the full variable domain: DVKVTQSSRYLVKRTGEKVFLECVQDMDHENMFWYRQDPGLGLRLIYFSYDVKMKEKGDIPEGYSVSREKKERFSLILESASTNQTSMYLCASKHQRGLRQSPSVHEQYFGPGTRLTVT.

The chain is built from TRBV2 and TRBJ1-1; weak D call: TRBD1 (6 bases). The length of the CDR3 is 11 residues. Germline CDR1 reads SNHLY; CDR2 reads FYNNEI. Trimming pared 6 bases from V and 9 bases from J, leaving 11 bases between. This chain's CDR3 is CASRLQGKAFF. Here the CDR3 DNA reads TGTGCCAGCAGACTACAGGGAAAAGCTTTCTTT.

The chain joins TRBV9 to TRBJ1-1; D gene uncertain. This CDR3 has 14 amino acids. Per germline, CDR1 SGDLS and CDR2 YYNGEE. Between the trimmed V and J ends, which lost 0 bases and 0 bases, there was a span of 6 bases. CDR3 amino acids: CASSVGVLNTEAFF. CDR3 coding DNA: TGTGCCAGCAGCGTAGGGGTTTTGAACACTGAAGCTTTCTTT.

This chain joins TRBV7-9 and TRBJ2-3; maybe TRBD2 (7 bases). V was clipped by 6 bases and J by 2 bases, with 18 bases between them. The CDR3 consists of 16 residues. The germline CDR1 and CDR2 sequences are SEHNR and FQNEAQ (reference sequence). CDR3 in DNA: TGTGCCAGCAGACCCCTAGCGGACAGCTACACAGATACGCAGTATTTT. This encodes CASRPLADSYTDTQYF.

The chain joins TRBV18 to TRBJ1-5; TRBD1 might be the D (5 bases). The CDR3 is 15 amino acids. Trimming took off 3 bases at V and 0 bases at J, with 9 bases between the two ends. Germline assignment: CDR1 KGHSH and CDR2 LQKENI. For the CDR3, the DNA is TGTGCCAGCTCACCCGGGGGAAATAGCAATCAGCCCCAGCATTTT. Translated: CASSPGGNSNQPQHF.

This chain joins TRBV5-6 and TRBJ1-2, with D perhaps matching TRBD1 (6 bases). CDR3 length: 14 amino acids. With 4 bases removed from V and 8 bases from J, the gap between germline ends came to 18 bases. The germline V gene has CDR1 SGHDT and CDR2 YYEEEE. In nucleotides, the CDR3 is TGTGCCAGCAGCGACTTAGAGGGGGGTGGAGGCTACACCTTC. It translates to CASSDLEGGGGYTF.

V usage is TRBV7-9 and J usage is TRBJ2-6, with TRBD1 matching 9 bases. Germline assignment: CDR1 SEHNR and CDR2 FQNEAQ (reference sequence). There are 18 residues in the CDR3. Trimming took 6 bases from V and 0 from J; bases not matched to a gene: 9. The CDR3 sequence is CASRVDRGRNSGANVLTF. CDR3 DNA: TGTGCCAGCAGGGTGGACAGGGGCCGCAACTCTGGGGCCAACGTCCTGACTTTC.

The chain combines TRBV28 with TRBJ1-4; no clear D gene. Germline values: CDR1 MDHEN, CDR2 SYDVKM. The CDR3 runs to 15 residues. Deletions cut 6 bases from V and 5 bases from J, with 16 bases between. The CDR3 DNA reads TGTGCCAGCAGCCACGGGAAAGGGAAGAATGAAAAACTGTTTTTT. This translates into CASSHGKGKNEKLFF.

The chain has TRBV3-1 (or the pseudogene TRBV3-2) and TRBJ2-7; 8 bases are shared with TRBD2. CDR1 is LGHDT, CDR2 YNNKEL, per germline (reference sequence). This CDR3 has 14 amino acids. J gave up 5 bases and V 6 bases, and 9 bases lay outside the gene matches. CDR3 loop: CASRKLGTSNEQYF. CDR3 DNA: TGTGCCAGCAGGAAACTCGGGACTAGTAACGAGCAGTACTTC.

The rearrangement joins TRBV19 to TRBJ1-2, with D possibly TRBD1 on 5 matching bases. V lost 8 bases to trimming and J lost 5 bases, with 24 bases between them. Looked up from germline, CDR1 is LNHDA and CDR2 is SQIVND (reference sequence). This CDR3 is built from 16 residues. DNA for the CDR3: TGTGCCAGTCAGTTCCCCCTGGGCAGGGCCAAATATGGCTACACCTTC. Translation: CASQFPLGRAKYGYTF.

V and J are TRBV9 and TRBJ2-2; D could derive from TRBD1 or TRBD2 (6 bases each). CDR1 and CDR2 (germline): SGDLS, YYNGEE. Trimming cost V 4 bases and J 9 bases, with 16 bases left between them. This CDR3 is 14 amino acids long. The CDR3 region is CASSPNSGARELFF. CDR3 DNA: TGTGCCAGCAGCCCTAATTCGGGGGCCCGGGAGCTGTTTTTT.

This sequence joins TRBV7-3 and TRBJ1-1; tentative D call: TRBD1 (6 bases). V lost 5 bases and J 4 bases, leaving 14 bases between the germline ends. The CDR3 runs to 14 residues. CDR1 is SGHTA, CDR2 FQGTGA, per germline. In DNA, the CDR3 is TGTGCCAGCAGCCCACAGGGTTCTACCACTGAAGCTTTCTTT. Translated, it gives CASSPQGSTTEAFF.

Points on this clone: One end of the junction is discordant with germline, which a read error may explain. The rearrangement uses TRBV30 and TRBJ1-2; D is unclear. The CDR3 has 11 amino acids. Looked up from germline, CDR1 is GTSNPN and CDR2 is SVGIG (reference sequence). The CDR3 here is CSRRGSAGYTF. CDR3 coding DNA: TGCTCCCGGCGGGGTTCTGCAGGCTACACCTTC.